These 29 T cell receptor beta chains originate from one sample sequenced in a study of T-cell reconstitution after alpha-beta-depleted transplantation in children. Using unique molecular identifiers, the investigators prepared the TCRbeta library. Each CDR3 protein is one row after TCRdb ran MiXCR on the PCR reads. The sample carries about 410,000 distinct CDR3 sequences, around 21% recorded once. The sample in question was PBMCs from the stem cell graft donor, obtained from the stem cell graft. The receptors here all came from a human donor who donated a stem cell graft to a child with acute myeloid leukemia.

This chain joins TRBV6-5 and TRBJ1-1, with unresolved D. This CDR3 has 13 residues. Trimming stripped 4 bases from V and 2 bases from J, with 8 bases between. In germline, CDR1 is MNHEY, CDR2 SVGAGI. Here the CDR3 DNA reads TGTGCCAGCAGTTCTTACCAAAACACTGAAGCTTTCTTT. As protein: CASSSYQNTEAFF.

This clonotype occurred many times. This chain connects TRBV20-1 to TRBJ2-1; TRBD2 agrees at 7 bases. CDR1 and CDR2 from the germline V gene are DFQATT and SNEGSKA (reference sequence). Trimming removed 4 bases from V and 5 bases from J; junction bases left unmatched: 8. CDR3 length: 14 residues. Here the CDR3 DNA reads TGCAGTGCTACCCCGGGACTAAGTAACAATGAGCAGTTCTTC. Its protein product is CSATPGLSNNEQFF.

This clonotype has a count of ten or more. V is TRBV6-2 or TRBV6-3 and J is TRBJ2-1; D not resolved. Germline V gene lookup returns CDR1 MNHEY and CDR2 SVGEGT. With 6 bases removed from V and 9 bases from J, the gap between germline ends came to 12 bases. The CDR3 length is 12 residues. CDR3 DNA: TGTGCCAGCAGGTCCGACTCCCGTGAGCAGTTCTTC. Protein product: CASRSDSREQFF.

This clonotype was recorded at least ten times. The rearrangement links TRBV29-1 to TRBJ2-5; 9 bases are a match to TRBD1. Trimming at V came to 5 bases and at J to 4 bases, leaving 8 bases not matched to a gene. This CDR3 contains 14 residues. The germline V gene has CDR1 SQVTM and CDR2 ANQGSEA. The CDR3: CSVCRGQGLETQYF. The CDR3 DNA sequence: TGCAGCGTTTGCCGGGGACAGGGTTTAGAGACCCAGTACTTC.

This clonotype was seen once. This chain joins TRBV7-2 and TRBJ2-1; D tentatively fits TRBD1 or TRBD2 (5 bases each). The V end was cut by 5 bases, the J end by 8 bases, with 22 bases between. This CDR3 region has 16 residues. Per germline, CDR1 SGHTA and CDR2 FQGNSA. CDR3 bases: TGTGCCAGCAGCCAACCTCCCGGGACCATCTCGTATGAGCAGTTCTTC. It translates to CASSQPPGTISYEQFF. Using reference TRBV7-2 and TRBJ2-1 for the parts outside the CDR3, the full variable domain is GAGVSQSPSNKVTEKGKDVELRCDPISGHTALYWYRQSLGQGLEFLIYFQGNSAPDKSGLPSDRFSAERTGGSVSTLTIQRTQQEDSAVYLCASSQPPGTISYEQFFGPGTRLTVL.

The chain carries TRBV20-1 and TRBJ2-7; the match to TRBD2 covers 8 bases. Germline values: CDR1 DFQATT, CDR2 SNEGSKA (reference sequence). There are 14 residues in the CDR3. V dropped 2 bases and J dropped 5; count of bases not matched to a gene: 8. CDR3 in DNA: TGCAGTGCTAGATTTGTAGCGGGGCGTCACGAGCAGTACTTC. Protein: CSARFVAGRHEQYF.

The V call is TRBV5-1, the J call TRBJ2-7, with 13 bases matching TRBD2. The germline V gene has CDR1 SGHRS and CDR2 YFSETQ. With 3 bases clipped from V and 6 bases from J, the junction kept 9 bases outside the gene matches. This CDR3 has 16 residues. The CDR3 DNA follows: TGCGCCAGCAGCTGGACCACTAGCGGGAGGGCCGGCGAGCAGTACTTC. It codes for CASSWTTSGRAGEQYF.

The rearrangement uses TRBV7-3 and TRBJ2-1; 8 bases align to TRBD2. The CDR3 covers 16 residues. CDR1 and CDR2 from the germline V gene are SGHTA and FQGTGA. Trimming at V came to 5 bases and at J to 0 bases, leaving 6 bases not matched to a gene. The CDR3 loop is CASSTGGKVSYNEQFF. In DNA form, the CDR3 reads TGTGCCAGCAGCACGGGAGGGAAGGTCTCCTACAATGAGCAGTTCTTC.

V is TRBV6-2 or TRBV6-3 and J is TRBJ1-1; 8 nucleotides align to TRBD1. The CDR3 loop spans 16 amino acids. Trimming cost V 0 bases and J 0 bases; bases outside gene matches: 3. CDR1 is MNHEY, CDR2 SVGEGT, per germline. The chain's CDR3 is CASSYSTGALNTEAFF. Written as DNA, the CDR3 is TGTGCCAGCAGTTACTCGACAGGGGCCCTGAACACTGAAGCTTTCTTT.

This clonotype was observed at least ten times. CDR3 loop: CASSEGADEKLFF. The CDR3 DNA follows: TGCGCCAGCAGTGAGGGGGCGGATGAAAAACTGTTTTTT. V gene TRBV10-2 combines with J gene TRBJ1-4; D may be TRBD1 (5 bases). CDR1 WSHSY and CDR2 SAAADI come from the germline V gene. This CDR3 region has 13 residues. Trimming left V 2 bases short and J 6 bases short, with 7 bases between.

This clonotype was recorded a few times. The rearrangement links TRBV5-1 to TRBJ2-7, with TRBD2 matching 8 bases. The germline V gene has CDR1 SGHRS and CDR2 YFSETQ. This CDR3 has 14 amino acids. V shed 3 bases, J shed 6 bases, and the junction held 8 bases outside the gene matches. CDR3 DNA: TGCGCCAGCAGCTACGGGAGGGTAGGTAGCGAGCAGTACTTC. The encoded protein is CASSYGRVGSEQYF.

The chain employs TRBV18 and TRBJ1-1; tentative D call: TRBD1 (6 bases). The germline V and J ends were trimmed by 7 bases and 9 bases, with 18 bases remaining between them. This CDR3 region has 13 residues. From germline, CDR1 is KGHSH and CDR2 LQKENI. Written as DNA, the CDR3 is TGTGCCAGCTTCCCGTCGGAGGGGGGGCAAGCTTTCTTT. Amino acid sequence: CASFPSEGGQAFF.

The V call is TRBV12-3 or TRBV12-4, the J call TRBJ2-7; D may be TRBD2 (6 bases). The CDR3 totals 14 residues. The V end was cut by 5 bases, the J end by 6 bases, with 17 bases between. Written as DNA, the CDR3 is TGTGCCAGCAGTCACCCGGGACTCGGGGCCGAGCAGTACTTC. Its translation: CASSHPGLGAEQYF.

This clonotype occurred a few times. J is TRBJ1-1 and V is TRBV12-3 or TRBV12-4; possible D gene TRBD1, 6 bases. Trimming pared 6 bases from V and 0 bases from J, leaving 11 bases between. The CDR3 runs 14 residues. The CDR3 DNA sequence: TGTGCCAGCAGGCCGACAGGCATGAACACTGAAGCTTTCTTT. This encodes CASRPTGMNTEAFF.

The chain couples TRBV5-1 to TRBJ2-7, with a possible D match to TRBD2 (5 bases). Germline-derived CDR1 and CDR2 are SGHRS and YFSETQ. Trimming removed 0 bases from V and 4 bases from J, with 14 bases in between. CDR3 length: 15 amino acids. CDR3: CASSLGVAVAYEQYF. In nucleotides, the CDR3 is TGCGCCAGCAGCTTGGGGGTTGCGGTAGCGTACGAGCAGTACTTC. Full variable domain (remainder filled in from reference TRBV5-1 and TRBJ2-7): KAGVTQTPRYLIKTRGQQVTLSCSPISGHRSVSWYQQTPGQGLQFLFEYFSETQRNKGNFPGRFSGRQFSNSRSEMNVSTLELGDSALYLCASSLGVAVAYEQYFGPGTRLTVT.

The chain links TRBV7-2 to TRBJ1-5; D perhaps matches TRBD1 (5 bases). The length of the CDR3 is 15 residues. Germline assignment: CDR1 SGHTA and CDR2 FQGNSA. Deletions cut 3 bases from V and 9 bases from J, with 18 bases between. DNA of the CDR3: TGTGCCAGCAGCTTCGCATCAGCAGGGCTGGGGCCCCAGCATTTT. It translates to CASSFASAGLGPQHF.

The chain uses TRBV24-1 and TRBJ2-1; no definite D call. V shed 1 base and J shed 8 bases, with 8 bases lying between them. Germline V gene sequence: CDR1 KGHDR, CDR2 SFDVKD. The CDR3 runs 13 residues. The CDR3 sequence: CATSDFSDDEQFF. The CDR3 DNA reads as TGTGCCACCAGTGATTTCTCCGACGATGAGCAGTTCTTC.

This clonotype was seen a single time. The rearrangement links TRBV7-7 to TRBJ2-6; no clear D gene. In germline, CDR1 is SSHAT, CDR2 FNYEAQ (reference sequence). Trimming took 5 bases from V and 2 from J, leaving 7 bases between them. The CDR3 is 14 amino acids. This CDR3 is CASSVTPGANVLTF. CDR3 bases: TGTGCCAGCAGCGTTACTCCTGGGGCCAACGTCCTGACTTTC.

The chain has TRBV20-1 and TRBJ1-5, with 7 bases lining up with TRBD1. Germline CDR1 and CDR2: DFQATT and SNEGSKA (reference sequence). Trimming at V came to 0 bases and at J to 11 bases, leaving 13 bases not matched to a gene. The CDR3 runs to 15 residues. CDR3 nucleotides: TGCAGTGCTAGAGATAGGGGGCACCCAGCTCTGGCCCAGCATTTT. Translating it yields CSARDRGHPALAQHF.

The sample holds a few counts of this clonotype. The chain joins TRBV27 to TRBJ2-1; possible D gene TRBD2, 6 bases. Germline loops: CDR1 MNHEY, CDR2 SMNVEV (reference sequence). The CDR3 has 14 amino acids. The V gene lost 5 bases and the J gene lost 7 bases, with 15 bases spanning the gap. The CDR3 is CASSASDYKNEQFF. CDR3 bases: TGTGCCAGCAGTGCCTCGGACTACAAGAATGAGCAGTTCTTC.

This clonotype was seen more than once but under ten times. V gene TRBV7-9 combines with J gene TRBJ2-7; D perhaps matches TRBD1 (5 bases). The CDR3 runs 13 residues. The ends were cut back, 5 bases at V and 3 bases at J, with 11 bases in the middle. The V gene's germline CDR1 is SEHNR and CDR2 FQNEAQ (reference sequence). The CDR3 loop is CASSPDTIYEQYF. The CDR3 DNA reads as TGTGCCAGCAGCCCGGACACAATCTACGAGCAGTACTTC.

The table lists this clonotype with a few counts. The chain recombines TRBV6-5 with TRBJ2-7; TRBD1 might be the D (6 bases). Deletions cut 2 bases from V and 2 bases from J, with 10 bases between. This CDR3 contains 14 residues. Germline V lookup: CDR1 MNHEY, CDR2 SVGAGI. The CDR3 is CASSYGTPTYEQYF. DNA for the CDR3: TGTGCCAGCAGTTACGGGACACCGACCTACGAGCAGTACTTC.

The chain carries TRBV28 and TRBJ1-1; D is uncertain. This CDR3 spans 14 amino acids. The V end was cut by 7 bases, the J end by 1 base, with 13 bases between. Germline V gene data show CDR1 as MDHEN and CDR2 as SYDVKM. For the CDR3, the DNA is TGTGCCAGCAACACCGGGCCAAAGAACACTGAAGCTTTCTTT. Translating gives CASNTGPKNTEAFF.

The chain links TRBV13 to TRBJ2-5; D possibly corresponds to TRBD2 (6 bases). CDR1 is PRHDT, CDR2 FYEKMQ, per germline (reference sequence). CDR3 length: 15 amino acids. With 0 bases removed from V and 0 bases from J, the gap between germline ends came to 8 bases. This CDR3 reads CASSLGRDYQETQYF. CDR3 in DNA: TGTGCCAGCAGCTTAGGGAGGGACTACCAAGAGACCCAGTACTTC.

V is TRBV3-1 and J is TRBJ2-3; D is uncertain. CDR1 and CDR2 from the germline V gene are LGHDT and YNNKEL (reference sequence). Trimming stripped 4 bases from V and 8 bases from J, with 10 bases between. CDR3 length: 12 residues. CDR3 residues: CASSLRTGTQYF. Here the CDR3 DNA reads TGTGCCAGCAGCCTAAGAACCGGTACGCAGTATTTT.

The chain is built from TRBV10-3 and TRBJ2-7; 9 nucleotides align to TRBD1. V shed 6 bases and J 5 bases; nucleotides not matched to a gene: 8. The germline CDR1 and CDR2 sequences are ENHRY and SYGVKD. The CDR3 is 14 amino acids. In nucleotides, the CDR3 is TGTGCCATCAGCTCACAGGGGGCAATGCACGAGCAGTACTTC. Translation: CAISSQGAMHEQYF.

This clonotype was counted at least ten times. The chain couples TRBV7-3 to TRBJ2-1; tentative D call: TRBD2 (5 bases). This CDR3 spans 14 amino acids. Germline lookup yields CDR1 SGHTA and CDR2 FQGTGA. With 5 bases removed from V and 9 bases from J, the gap between germline ends came to 17 bases. CDR3 coding DNA: TGTGCCAGCAGCCCGAACGCGGGTCCCGGTGAGCAGTTCTTC. It specifies CASSPNAGPGEQFF.

This clonotype was detected ten times or more. J is TRBJ2-3 and V is TRBV29-1; perhaps TRBD1 as D (6 bases). V lost 3 bases to trimming and J lost 6 bases, with 16 bases between them. The CDR3 totals 14 residues. Per germline, CDR1 SQVTM and CDR2 ANQGSEA. CDR3 region: CSVDVPYRVDTQYF. The CDR3 DNA sequence: TGCAGCGTTGATGTCCCTTACAGGGTTGATACGCAGTATTTT.

This clonotype was seen repeatedly, ten times or more. The chain links TRBV9 to TRBJ2-1; 8 nucleotides line up with TRBD2. Germline V lookup: CDR1 SGDLS, CDR2 YYNGEE. V lost 0 bases to trimming and J lost 8 bases; unmatched junction nucleotides: 10. The CDR3 runs 16 residues. The CDR3 DNA follows: TGTGCCAGCAGCGTAGTAGTGGTAGCGGGAAACTATGAGCAGTTCTTC. Protein: CASSVVVVAGNYEQFF. Drawing the rest from reference TRBV9 and TRBJ2-1, the complete variable domain is DSGVTQTPKHLITATGQRVTLRCSPRSGDLSVYWYQQSLDQGLQFLIQYYNGEERAKGNILERFSAQQFPDLHSELNLSSLELGDSALYFCASSVVVVAGNYEQFFGPGTRLTVL.